The T cell receptor (beta chain) under discussion was sequenced for a study of CD8+ T cells in alopecia areata. Study overall: Patients in the study were on tofacitinib for 6 to 18 months, then off it for 6 months. Study observations and caveats: Sequences from scalp samples also cover resident alphabeta T cells of normal skin. Mice showed TCR sharing more clearly than patients did, possibly owing to HLA.

With regard to this clone: Its antigen remains unknown.

RNA, once extracted, was reverse transcribed into cDNA for use as the sequencing template. Clones were read by immunoSEQ multiplex PCR, and TCRdb kept only the in-frame ones, dropping some. The repertoire has 150,000 to 200,000 clones, less than 75% of them found once; the top ten carry roughly 11%. Germline lookup yields CDR1 MNHEY and CDR2 SVGAGI. This CDR3 region has 12 residues. V was trimmed by 5 bases and J by 8 bases, leaving 12 bases between them. PBMCs served as the source from which CD4+ and CD8+ T cells were sorted. The sequencing used CD8+ T cells sorted from blood, collected at week 0. This chain connects TRBV6-5 to TRBJ1-2; weak D call: TRBD1 (5 bases). This clonotype originated in a human donor with alopecia areata. The CDR3 DNA reads TGTGCCAGCAGTCCAGGGAGTTTAGGCTACACCTTC. Encoded protein: CASSPGSLGYTF.